The entry that follows covers one T cell receptor beta chain sequence. Its antigen is still unknown. The data are from a study of beta chain features in type 1 diabetes. Study-wide points: Naive, central memory and Treg TCRB repertoires seemed to resemble each other more closely in patients than they did in healthy donors. Type 1 diabetes patients showed fewer insertions and more deletions at VDJ junctions. Moderately but significantly shorter TCRB CDR3s were found in Type 1 diabetes patients in all four CD4+ subsets.

The germline V and J ends were trimmed by 8 bases and 2 bases, with 11 bases remaining between them. The CDR3 sequence is 12 residues long. CDR1 SQVTM and CDR2 ANQGSEA come from the germline V gene. Since all of the isolated RNA was reverse transcribed, expressed TCRB transcripts were what got sequenced. Samples of naive, central memory and regulatory T cells yielded a mean of around 3.4 million reads. Produced via immunoSEQ multiplex PCR; TCRdb's table is partial and in-frame only. The table lists a few hundred thousand clones, about 13% of them singletons, with approximately 0.015% in the top ten. Every donor had blood drawn once into heparin, approximately 120 mL on average.

V is TRBV29-1 and J is TRBJ2-3; the D gene is possibly TRBD2 (5 bases). Sequenced sample: naive CD4+ T cells from blood. The sequence derives from a man between 25 and 39 years old with type 1 diabetes. The CDR3, as DNA: TGCAGCAGCGGTGAATACACAGATACGCAGTATTTT. Translating gives CSSGEYTDTQYF.